Reported below is one T cell receptor beta chain. The antigen is undetermined. The data stem from a study of T cell responses to AZD1222 COVID-19 vaccine. Study-level points and caveats: Baseline seropositivity occurred in only a handful of AZD1222 recipients. Sampling that yielded the repertoires occurred only after the peak T cell response.

Trimming cost V 3 bases and J 3 bases, with 6 bases left between them. The V gene's germline CDR1 is SGHTA and CDR2 FQGNSA. CDR3 length: 12 residues. Here immunoSEQ multiplex PCR was the method, and the copy in TCRdb shows in-frame clones only, minus some. The sample has some 180,000 clones; around 90% are singletons. This chain connects TRBV7-2 to TRBJ2-7; D is unclear. The clonotype was recovered from an adult who received the AZD1222 COVID-19 vaccine. This specimen consisted of peripheral blood, obtained 28 days after the second AZD1222 dose. DNA for the CDR3: TGTGCCAGCAGCTTGGGCAGCTACGAGCAGTACTTC. This encodes CASSLGSYEQYF. Using reference TRBV7-2 and TRBJ2-7 for the parts outside the CDR3, the full variable domain is GAGVSQSPSNKVTEKGKDVELRCDPISGHTALYWYRQSLGQGLEFLIYFQGNSAPDKSGLPSDRFSAERTGGSVSTLTIQRTQQEDSAVYLCASSLGSYEQYFGPGTRLTVT.